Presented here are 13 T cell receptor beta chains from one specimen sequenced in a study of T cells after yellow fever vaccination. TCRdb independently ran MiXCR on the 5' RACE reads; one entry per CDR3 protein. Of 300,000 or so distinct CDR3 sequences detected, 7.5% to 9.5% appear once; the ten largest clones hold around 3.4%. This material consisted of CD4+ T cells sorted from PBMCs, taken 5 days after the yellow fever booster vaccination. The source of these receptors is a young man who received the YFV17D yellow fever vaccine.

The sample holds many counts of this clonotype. The CDR3 protein is CASSLLGQPQHF. Written as DNA, the CDR3 is TGTGCCAGCAGTTTACTTGGTCAGCCCCAGCATTTT. The chain uses TRBV27 and TRBJ1-5; no clear D. The CDR3 extends over 12 amino acids. V was clipped by 2 bases and J by 6 bases, with 5 bases between them. Germline loops: CDR1 MNHEY, CDR2 SMNVEV (reference sequence).

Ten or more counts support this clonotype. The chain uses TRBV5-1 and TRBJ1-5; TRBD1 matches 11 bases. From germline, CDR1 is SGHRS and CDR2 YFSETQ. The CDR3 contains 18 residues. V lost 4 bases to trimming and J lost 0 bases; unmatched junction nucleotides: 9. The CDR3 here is CASSPGTGGLYSNQPQHF. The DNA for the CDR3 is TGCGCCAGCAGCCCAGGGACAGGGGGGCTATATAGCAATCAGCCCCAGCATTTT.

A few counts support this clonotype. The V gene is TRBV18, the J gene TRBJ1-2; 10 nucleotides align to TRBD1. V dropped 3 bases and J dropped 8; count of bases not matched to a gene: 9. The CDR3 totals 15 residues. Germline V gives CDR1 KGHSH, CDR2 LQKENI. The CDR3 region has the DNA TGTGCCAGCTCACCGGGGACAGGGGAATCTATGGGCTACACCTTC. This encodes CASSPGTGESMGYTF.

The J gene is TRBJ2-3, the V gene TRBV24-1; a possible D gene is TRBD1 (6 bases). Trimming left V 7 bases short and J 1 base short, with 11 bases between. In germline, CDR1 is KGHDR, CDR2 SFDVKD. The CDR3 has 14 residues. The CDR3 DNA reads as TGTGCCACCAGCGCCAGGGGAGGCACAGATACGCAGTATTTT. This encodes CATSARGGTDTQYF.

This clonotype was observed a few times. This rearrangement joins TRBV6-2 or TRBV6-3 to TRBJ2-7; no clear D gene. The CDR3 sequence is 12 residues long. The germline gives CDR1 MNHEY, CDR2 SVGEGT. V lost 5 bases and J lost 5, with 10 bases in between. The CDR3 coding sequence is TGTGCCAGCAGTACCCGATTCGACGAGCAGTACTTC. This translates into CASSTRFDEQYF.

The CDR3 nucleotides read TGTGCCAGCTCAGGGGTCGCCAAAAACATTCAGTACTTC. Its protein product is CASSGVAKNIQYF. V usage is TRBV7-6 and J usage is TRBJ2-4; D might be TRBD1 (6 bases). Germline V lookup: CDR1 SGHVS, CDR2 FNYEAQ. The length of the CDR3 is 13 residues. Between the trimmed V and J ends, which lost 8 bases and 1 base, there was a span of 9 bases.

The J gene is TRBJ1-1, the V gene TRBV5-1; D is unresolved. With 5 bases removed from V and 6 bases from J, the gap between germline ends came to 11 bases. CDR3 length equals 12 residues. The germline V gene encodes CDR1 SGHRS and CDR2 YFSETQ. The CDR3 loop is CASRFASSEAFF. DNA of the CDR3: TGCGCCAGCAGGTTCGCATCCTCTGAAGCTTTCTTT.

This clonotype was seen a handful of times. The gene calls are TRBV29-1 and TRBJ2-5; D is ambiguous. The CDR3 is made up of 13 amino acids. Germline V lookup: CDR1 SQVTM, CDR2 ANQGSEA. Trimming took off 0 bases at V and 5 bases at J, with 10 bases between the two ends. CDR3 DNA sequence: TGCAGCGTTGAAGAGATTGAGTGGGAGACCCAGTACTTC. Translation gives CSVEEIEWETQYF. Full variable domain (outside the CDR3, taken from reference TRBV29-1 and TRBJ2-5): SAVISQKPSRDICQRGTSLTIQCQVDSQVTMMFWYRQQPGQSLTLIATANQGSEATYESGFVIDKFPISRPNLTFSTLTVSNMSPEDSSIYLCSVEEIEWETQYFGPGTRLLVL.

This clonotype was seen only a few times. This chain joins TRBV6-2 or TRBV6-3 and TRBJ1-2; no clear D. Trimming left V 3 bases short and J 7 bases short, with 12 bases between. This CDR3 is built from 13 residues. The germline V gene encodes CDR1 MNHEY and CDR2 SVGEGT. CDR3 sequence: CASSYNTIRGYTF. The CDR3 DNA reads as TGTGCCAGCAGTTATAACACCATACGTGGCTACACCTTC.

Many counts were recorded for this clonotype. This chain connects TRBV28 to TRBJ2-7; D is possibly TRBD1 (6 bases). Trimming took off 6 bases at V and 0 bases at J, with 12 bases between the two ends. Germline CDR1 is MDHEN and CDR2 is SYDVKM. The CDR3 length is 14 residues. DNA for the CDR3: TGTGCCAGCAGCGGGACAAAGTTCTCCTACGAGCAGTACGTC. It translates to CASSGTKFSYEQYV.

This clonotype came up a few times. Here the CDR3 reads CASSSWGSGLNEQFF. Written as DNA, the CDR3 is TGTGCCAGCAGTTCGTGGGGTTCCGGGCTCAATGAGCAGTTCTTC. The chain recombines TRBV6-5 with TRBJ2-1; D is unresolved. Germline assignment: CDR1 MNHEY and CDR2 SVGAGI. V lost 4 bases, J lost 6 bases, and 16 bases lay in between. The length of the CDR3 is 15 residues.

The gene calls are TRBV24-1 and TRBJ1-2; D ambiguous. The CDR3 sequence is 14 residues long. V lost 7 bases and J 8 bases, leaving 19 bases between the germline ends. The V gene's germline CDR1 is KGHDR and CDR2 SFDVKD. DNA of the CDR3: TGTGCCACCAGCCGGGCGGGGAGACGAGAAGGCTACACCTTC. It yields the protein CATSRAGRREGYTF.

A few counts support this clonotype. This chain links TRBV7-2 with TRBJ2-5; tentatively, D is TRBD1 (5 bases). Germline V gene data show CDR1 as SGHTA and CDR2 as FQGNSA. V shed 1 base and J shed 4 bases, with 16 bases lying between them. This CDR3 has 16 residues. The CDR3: CASSLVGQGVAETQYF. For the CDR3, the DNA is TGTGCCAGCAGCTTAGTAGGTCAGGGTGTAGCAGAGACCCAGTACTTC.